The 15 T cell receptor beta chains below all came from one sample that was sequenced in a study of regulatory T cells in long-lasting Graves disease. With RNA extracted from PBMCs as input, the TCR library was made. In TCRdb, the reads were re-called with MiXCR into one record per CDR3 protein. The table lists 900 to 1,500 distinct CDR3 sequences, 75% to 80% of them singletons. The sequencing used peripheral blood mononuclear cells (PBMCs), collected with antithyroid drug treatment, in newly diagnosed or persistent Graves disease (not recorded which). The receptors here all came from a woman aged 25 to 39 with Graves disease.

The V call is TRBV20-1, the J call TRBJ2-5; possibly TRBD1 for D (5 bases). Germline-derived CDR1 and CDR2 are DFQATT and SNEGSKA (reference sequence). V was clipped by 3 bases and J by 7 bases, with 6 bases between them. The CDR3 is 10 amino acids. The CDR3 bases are TGCAGTGCTAGTGACAGGACCCAGTACTTC. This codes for CSASDRTQYF.

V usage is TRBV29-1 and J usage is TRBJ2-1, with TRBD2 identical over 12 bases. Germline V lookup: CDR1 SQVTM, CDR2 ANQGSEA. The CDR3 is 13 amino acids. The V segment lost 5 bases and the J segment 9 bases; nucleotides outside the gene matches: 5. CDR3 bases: TGCAGCGTTATGACTAGCGGGAGCGTTGAGCAGTTCTTC. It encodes CSVMTSGSVEQFF.

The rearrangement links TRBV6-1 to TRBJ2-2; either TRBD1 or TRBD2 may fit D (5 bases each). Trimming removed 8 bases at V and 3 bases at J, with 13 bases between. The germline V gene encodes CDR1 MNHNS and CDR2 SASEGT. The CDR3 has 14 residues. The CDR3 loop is CASPVQGDTGELFF. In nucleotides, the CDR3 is TGTGCCAGCCCGGTGCAGGGAGACACCGGGGAGCTGTTTTTT.

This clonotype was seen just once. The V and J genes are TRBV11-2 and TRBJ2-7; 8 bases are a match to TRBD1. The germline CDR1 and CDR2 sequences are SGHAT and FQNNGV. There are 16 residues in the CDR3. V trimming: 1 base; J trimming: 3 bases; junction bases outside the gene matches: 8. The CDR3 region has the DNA TGTGCCAGCAGCTTAGTCAGGGGGCGAATGGTCTACGAGCAGTACTTC. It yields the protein CASSLVRGRMVYEQYF.

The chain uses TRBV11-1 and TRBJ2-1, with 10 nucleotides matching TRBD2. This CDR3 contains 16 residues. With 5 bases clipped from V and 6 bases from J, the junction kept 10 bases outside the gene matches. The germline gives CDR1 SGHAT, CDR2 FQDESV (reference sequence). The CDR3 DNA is TGTGCCAGCAGCCCACCCAGCGGGAGGGATGGCAATGAGCAGTTCTTC. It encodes CASSPPSGRDGNEQFF.

The chain's CDR3 is CAWSASWGNTIYF. The CDR3 DNA is TGTGCCTGGAGTGCAAGTTGGGGAAACACCATATATTTT. The genes are TRBV30 and TRBJ1-3, with D uncertain. CDR1 and CDR2 from the germline V gene are GTSNPN and SVGIG (reference sequence). V shed 1 base and J shed 4 bases, with 8 bases lying between them. The CDR3 is 13 amino acids.

The CDR3 nucleotides read TGTGCCAGTAGTATAGTTGGGAGGGCCTCGGGCAATGAGCAGTTCTTC. Translated, it gives CASSIVGRASGNEQFF. The chain has TRBV19 and TRBJ2-1, with TRBD2 matching over 7 bases. This CDR3 is built from 16 residues. Germline V lookup: CDR1 LNHDA, CDR2 SQIVND (reference sequence). The V and J ends lost 1 base and 6 bases, in that order; junction bases with no gene match: 9.

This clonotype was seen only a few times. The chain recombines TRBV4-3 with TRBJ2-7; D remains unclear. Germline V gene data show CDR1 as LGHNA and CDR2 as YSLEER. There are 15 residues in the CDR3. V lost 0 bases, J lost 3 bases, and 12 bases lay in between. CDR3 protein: CASSQDQAPIYEQYF. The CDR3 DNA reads TGCGCCAGCAGCCAAGATCAGGCCCCGATCTACGAGCAGTACTTC.

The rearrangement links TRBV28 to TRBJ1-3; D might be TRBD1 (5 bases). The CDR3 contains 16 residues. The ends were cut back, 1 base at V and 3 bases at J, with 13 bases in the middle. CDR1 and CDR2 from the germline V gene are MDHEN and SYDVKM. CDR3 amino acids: CASSLYPRQSGNTIYF. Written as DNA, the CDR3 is TGTGCCAGCAGTTTATATCCCCGACAGAGTGGAAACACCATATATTTT.

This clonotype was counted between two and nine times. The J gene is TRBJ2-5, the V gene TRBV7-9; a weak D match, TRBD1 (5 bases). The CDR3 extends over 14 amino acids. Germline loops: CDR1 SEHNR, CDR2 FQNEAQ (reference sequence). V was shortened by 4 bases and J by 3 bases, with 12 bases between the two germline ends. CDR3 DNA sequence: TGTGCCAGCAGCTCGGACACCTCTAAAGAGACCCAGTACTTC. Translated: CASSSDTSKETQYF.

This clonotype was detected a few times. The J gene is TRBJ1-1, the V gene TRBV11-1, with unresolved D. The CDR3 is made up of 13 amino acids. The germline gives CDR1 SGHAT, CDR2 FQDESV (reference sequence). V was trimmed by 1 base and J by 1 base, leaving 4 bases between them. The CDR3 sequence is CASSLGQNTEAFF. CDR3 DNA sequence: TGTGCCAGCAGCTTAGGACAGAACACTGAAGCTTTCTTT.

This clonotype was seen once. DNA of the CDR3: TGTGCCAGCAGTTTCTCCCGGGACACATGGTCCTACAATGAGCAGTTCTTC. Translation: CASSFSRDTWSYNEQFF. The V gene is TRBV12-3 or TRBV12-4, the J gene TRBJ2-1, with D maybe TRBD1 (6 bases). This CDR3 contains 17 residues. The V end was cut by 3 bases, the J end by 1 base, with 16 bases between.

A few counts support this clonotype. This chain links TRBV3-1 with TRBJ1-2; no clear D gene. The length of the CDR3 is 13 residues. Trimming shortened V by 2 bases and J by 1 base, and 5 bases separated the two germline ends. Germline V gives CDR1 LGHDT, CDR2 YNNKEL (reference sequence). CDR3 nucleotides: TGTGCCAGCAGCCAAAGGCGTAACTATGGCTACACCTTC. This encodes CASSQRRNYGYTF. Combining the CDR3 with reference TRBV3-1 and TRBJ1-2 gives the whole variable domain DTAVSQTPKYLVTQMGNDKSIKCEQNLGHDTMYWYKQDSKKFLKIMFSYNNKELIINETVPNRFSPKSPDKAHLNLHINSLELGDSAVYFCASSQRRNYGYTFGSGTRLTVV.

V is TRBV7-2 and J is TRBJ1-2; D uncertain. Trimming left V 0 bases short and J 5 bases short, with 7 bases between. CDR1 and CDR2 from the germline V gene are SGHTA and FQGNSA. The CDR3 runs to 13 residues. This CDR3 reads CASSLANPYGYTF. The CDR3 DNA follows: TGTGCCAGCAGCTTAGCGAATCCTTATGGCTACACCTTC.

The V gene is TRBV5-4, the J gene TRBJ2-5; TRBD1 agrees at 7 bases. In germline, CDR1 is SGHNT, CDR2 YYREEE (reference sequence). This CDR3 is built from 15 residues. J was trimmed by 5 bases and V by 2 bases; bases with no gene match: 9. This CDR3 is CASSFRDRLWETQYF. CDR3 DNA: TGTGCCAGCAGCTTCCGGGACAGATTATGGGAGACCCAGTACTTC.